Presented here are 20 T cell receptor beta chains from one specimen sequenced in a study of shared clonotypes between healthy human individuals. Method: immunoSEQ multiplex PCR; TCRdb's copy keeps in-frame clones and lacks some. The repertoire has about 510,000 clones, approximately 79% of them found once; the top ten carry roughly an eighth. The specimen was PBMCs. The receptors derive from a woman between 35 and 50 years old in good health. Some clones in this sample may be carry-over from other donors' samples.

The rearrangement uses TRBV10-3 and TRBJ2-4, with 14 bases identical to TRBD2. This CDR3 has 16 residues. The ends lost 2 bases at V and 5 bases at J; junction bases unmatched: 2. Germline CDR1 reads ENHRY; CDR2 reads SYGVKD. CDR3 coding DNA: TGTGCCATCAGTGAGGGACTAGCGGGAGGTCAAAACATTCAGTACTTC. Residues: CAISEGLAGGQNIQYF.

In nucleotides, the CDR3 is TGTGCCAGCAGTGACTCGGATAGGGACCCCCGCCCCTACGAGCAGTACTTC. Translation gives CASSDSDRDPRPYEQYF. The chain has TRBV6-4 and TRBJ2-7; D may be TRBD1 or TRBD2 (5 bases each). This CDR3 contains 17 residues. V dropped 0 bases and J dropped 2 bases, with 17 bases sitting between them. CDR1 and CDR2 from the germline V gene are MRHNA and SNTAGT.

This chain's CDR3 is CASSSSSGTSEQYF. CDR3 nucleotides: TGTGCCAGCAGCTCTTCTAGCGGGACGAGCGAGCAGTACTTC. The chain joins TRBV7-2 to TRBJ2-5, with 9 bases fitting TRBD2. The J call may be in error: the DNA end matches TRBJ2-7 better. The CDR3 extends over 14 amino acids. Germline V gene lookup returns CDR1 SGHTA and CDR2 FQGNSA.

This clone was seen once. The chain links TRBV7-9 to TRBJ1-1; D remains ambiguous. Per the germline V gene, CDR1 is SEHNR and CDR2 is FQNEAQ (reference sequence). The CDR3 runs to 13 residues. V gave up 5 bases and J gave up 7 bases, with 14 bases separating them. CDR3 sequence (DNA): TGTGCCAGCAGCCCACGTGCAGCGATTGAAGCTTTCTTT. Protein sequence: CASSPRAAIEAFF.

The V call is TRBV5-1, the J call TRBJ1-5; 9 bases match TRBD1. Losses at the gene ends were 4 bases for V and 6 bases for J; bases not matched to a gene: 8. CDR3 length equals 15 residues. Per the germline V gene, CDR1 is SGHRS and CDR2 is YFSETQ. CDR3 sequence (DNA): TGCGCCAGCAGCCCGGAGGGACAGGGAGGTCAGCCCCAGCATTTT. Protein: CASSPEGQGGQPQHF.

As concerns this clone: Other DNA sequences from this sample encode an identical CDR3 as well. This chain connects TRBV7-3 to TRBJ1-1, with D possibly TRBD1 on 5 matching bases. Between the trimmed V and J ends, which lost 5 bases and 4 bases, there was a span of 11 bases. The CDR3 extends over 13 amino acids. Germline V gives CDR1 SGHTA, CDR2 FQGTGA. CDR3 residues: CASSPPGGTEAFF. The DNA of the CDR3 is TGTGCCAGCAGCCCTCCCGGGGGCACTGAAGCTTTCTTT.

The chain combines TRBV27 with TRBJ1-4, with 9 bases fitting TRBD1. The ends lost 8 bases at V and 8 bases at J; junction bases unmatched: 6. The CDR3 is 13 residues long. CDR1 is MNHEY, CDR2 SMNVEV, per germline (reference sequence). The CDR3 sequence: CASGGTGREKLFF. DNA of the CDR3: TGTGCCAGCGGGGGGACAGGGAGGGAAAAACTGTTTTTT.

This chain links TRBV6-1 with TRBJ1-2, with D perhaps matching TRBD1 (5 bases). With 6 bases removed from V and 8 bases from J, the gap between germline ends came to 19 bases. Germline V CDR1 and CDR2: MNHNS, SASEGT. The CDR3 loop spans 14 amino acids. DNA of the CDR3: TGTGCCAGCAGCCCCTCGGGGCTAAACCTGGGCTACACCTTC. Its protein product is CASSPSGLNLGYTF.

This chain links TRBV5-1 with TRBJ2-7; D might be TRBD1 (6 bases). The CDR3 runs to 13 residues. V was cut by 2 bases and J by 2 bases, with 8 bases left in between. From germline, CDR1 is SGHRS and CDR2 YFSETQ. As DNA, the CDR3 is TGCGCCAGCAGCTTCAGGGACACCTACGAGCAGTACTTC. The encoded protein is CASSFRDTYEQYF. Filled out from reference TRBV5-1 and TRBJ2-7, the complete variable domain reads KAGVTQTPRYLIKTRGQQVTLSCSPISGHRSVSWYQQTPGQGLQFLFEYFSETQRNKGNFPGRFSGRQFSNSRSEMNVSTLELGDSALYLCASSFRDTYEQYFGPGTRLTVT.

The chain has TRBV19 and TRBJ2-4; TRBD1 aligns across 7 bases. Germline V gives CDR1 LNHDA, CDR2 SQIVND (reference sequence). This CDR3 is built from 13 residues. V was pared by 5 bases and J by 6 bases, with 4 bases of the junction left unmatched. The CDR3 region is CASSVGTVNIQYF. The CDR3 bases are TGTGCCAGTAGTGTTGGGACAGTAAACATTCAGTACTTC.

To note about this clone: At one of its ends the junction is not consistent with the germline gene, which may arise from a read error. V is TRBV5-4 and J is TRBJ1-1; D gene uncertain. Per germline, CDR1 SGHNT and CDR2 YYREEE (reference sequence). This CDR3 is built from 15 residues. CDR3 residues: CASSLAASGGTETFF. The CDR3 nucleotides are TGTGCCAGCAGCTTGGCCGCCAGTGGAGGAACTGAAACTTTCTTT. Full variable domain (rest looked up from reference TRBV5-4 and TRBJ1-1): ETGVTQSPTHLIKTRGQQVTLRCSSQSGHNTVSWYQQALGQGPQFIFQYYREEENGRGNFPPRFSGLQFPNYSSELNVNALELDDSALYLCASSLAASGGTETFFGQGTRLTVV.

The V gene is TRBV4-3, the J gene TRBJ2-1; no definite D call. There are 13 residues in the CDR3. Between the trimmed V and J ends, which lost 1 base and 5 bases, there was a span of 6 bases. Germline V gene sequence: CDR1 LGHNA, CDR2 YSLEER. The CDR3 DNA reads TGCGCCAGCAGCCAAGGCCCTAACAATGAGCAGTTCTTC. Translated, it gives CASSQGPNNEQFF.

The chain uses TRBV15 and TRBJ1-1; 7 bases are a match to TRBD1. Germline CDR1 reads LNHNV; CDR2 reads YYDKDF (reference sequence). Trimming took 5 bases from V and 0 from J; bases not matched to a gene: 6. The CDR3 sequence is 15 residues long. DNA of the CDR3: TGTGCCACCAGCCGCGACAGGGCTTTGAACACTGAAGCTTTCTTT. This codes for CATSRDRALNTEAFF.

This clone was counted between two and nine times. CDR3 region: CASSLESGGDQPQHF. Written as DNA, the CDR3 is TGCGCCAGCAGCTTGGAATCCGGGGGCGATCAGCCCCAGCATTTT. V usage is TRBV5-1 and J usage is TRBJ1-5; D is possibly TRBD1 (6 bases). Germline V gives CDR1 SGHRS, CDR2 YFSETQ. CDR3 length: 15 residues. Trimming cost V 0 bases and J 5 bases, with 12 bases left between them.

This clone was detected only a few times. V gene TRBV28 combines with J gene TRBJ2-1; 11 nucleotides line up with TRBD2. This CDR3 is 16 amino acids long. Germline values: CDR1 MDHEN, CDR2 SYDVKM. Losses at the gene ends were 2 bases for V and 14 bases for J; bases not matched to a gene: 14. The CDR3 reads CASSLSGRLAGGLEFF. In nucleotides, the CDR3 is TGTGCCAGCAGTTTAAGTGGTCGGCTAGCGGGGGGCTTGGAGTTCTTC.

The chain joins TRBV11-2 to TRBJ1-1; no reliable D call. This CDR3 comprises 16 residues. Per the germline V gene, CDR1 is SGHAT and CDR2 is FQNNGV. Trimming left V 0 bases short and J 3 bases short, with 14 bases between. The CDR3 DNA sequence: TGTGCCAGCAGCTTAGATGGACGGGGAGTCCACACTGAAGCTTTCTTT. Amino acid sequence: CASSLDGRGVHTEAFF.

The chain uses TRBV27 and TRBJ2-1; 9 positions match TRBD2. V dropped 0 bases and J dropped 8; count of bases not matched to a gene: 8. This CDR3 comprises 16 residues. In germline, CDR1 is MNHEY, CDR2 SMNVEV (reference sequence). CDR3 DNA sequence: TGTGCCAGCAGTTTATCCGGCGGGAGGGAGTTTTATGAGCAGTTCTTC. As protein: CASSLSGGREFYEQFF.

The CDR3 region is CASSLVSAGVGDTQYF. In DNA, the CDR3 is TGTGCCAGCAGTTTAGTCTCAGCGGGAGTTGGAGATACGCAGTATTTT. The chain uses TRBV28 and TRBJ2-3, with TRBD2 matching over 8 bases. Per the germline V gene, CDR1 is MDHEN and CDR2 is SYDVKM. After removal of 2 bases from V and 5 bases from J, the junction contained 9 bases not matched to a gene. The CDR3 runs to 16 residues.

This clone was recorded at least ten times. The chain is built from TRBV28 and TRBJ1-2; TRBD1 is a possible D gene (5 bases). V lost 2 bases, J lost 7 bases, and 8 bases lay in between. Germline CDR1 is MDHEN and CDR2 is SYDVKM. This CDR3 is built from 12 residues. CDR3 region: CASSLLGVGYTF. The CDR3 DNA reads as TGTGCCAGCAGTTTACTAGGGGTTGGCTACACCTTC.

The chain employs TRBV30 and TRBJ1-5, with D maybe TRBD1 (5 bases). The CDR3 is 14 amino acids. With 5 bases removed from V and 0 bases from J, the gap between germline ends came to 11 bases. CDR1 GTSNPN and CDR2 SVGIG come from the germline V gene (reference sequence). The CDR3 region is CAWGQTNSNQPQHF. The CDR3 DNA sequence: TGTGCCTGGGGACAAACTAATAGCAATCAGCCCCAGCATTTT.